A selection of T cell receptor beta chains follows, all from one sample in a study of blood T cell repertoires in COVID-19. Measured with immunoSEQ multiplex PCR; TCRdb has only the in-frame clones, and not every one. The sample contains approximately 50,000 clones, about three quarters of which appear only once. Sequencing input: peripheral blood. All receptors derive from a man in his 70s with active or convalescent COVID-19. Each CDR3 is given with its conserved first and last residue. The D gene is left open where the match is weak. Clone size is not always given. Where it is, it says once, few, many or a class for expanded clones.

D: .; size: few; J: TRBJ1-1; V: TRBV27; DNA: TGTGCCAGCAGTTTATTGGGGGGAAGCACTGAAGCTTTCTTT; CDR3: CASSLLGGSTEAFF
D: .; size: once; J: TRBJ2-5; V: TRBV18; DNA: TGTGCCAGCTCAGCAGGGCATGGAGAGACCCAGTACTTC; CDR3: CASSAGHGETQYF
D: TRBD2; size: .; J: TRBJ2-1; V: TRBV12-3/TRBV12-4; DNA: TGTGCCAGCAGACTAGCGTCCCAGCGAGGGTTCTTC; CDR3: CASRLASQRGFF
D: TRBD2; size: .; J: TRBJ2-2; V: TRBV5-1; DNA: TGCGCCAGCAGCTTAGGAGCGGGGTACTCCACCGGGGAGCTGTTTTTT; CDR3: CASSLGAGYSTGELFF
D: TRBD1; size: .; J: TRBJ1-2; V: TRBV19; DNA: TGTGCCAGTATCTCTAGGACAGGGGGTATCGGCACTAATGGCTACACCTTC; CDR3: CASISRTGGIGTNGYTF
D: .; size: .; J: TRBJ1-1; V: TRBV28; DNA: TGTGCCACCCAGGGGTCCGAAGCTTTCTTT; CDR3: CATQGSEAFF
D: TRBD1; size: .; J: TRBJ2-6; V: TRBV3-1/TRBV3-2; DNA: TGTGCCAGCAGCCTAATTCCCGGGACAGGGGGATCTGGGGCCAACGTCCTGACTTTC; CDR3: CASSLIPGTGGSGANVLTF
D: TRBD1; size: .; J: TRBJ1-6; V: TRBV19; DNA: TGTGCCAGTAGTATAGAAGGGACAGGGTTGAATTCACCCCTCCACTTT; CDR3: CASSIEGTGLNSPLHF
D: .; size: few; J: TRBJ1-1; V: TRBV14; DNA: TGTGCCAGCAGCCAAGTGAACAGGGAAGCTTTCTTT; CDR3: CASSQVNREAFF
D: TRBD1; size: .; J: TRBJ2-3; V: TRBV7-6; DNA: TGTGCCAGCAGCTCAACAGGGGGCTTTACCACAGATACGCAGTATTTT; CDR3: CASSSTGGFTTDTQYF
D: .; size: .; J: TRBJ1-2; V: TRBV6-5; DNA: TGTGCCGCCTACGGGGTTGCGATGAACTATGGCTACACCTTC; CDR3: CAAYGVAMNYGYTF
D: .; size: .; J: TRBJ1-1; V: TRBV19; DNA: TGTGCCAGTATTGGGGGGTTCCTGAACACTGAAGCTTTCTTT; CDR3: CASIGGFLNTEAFF
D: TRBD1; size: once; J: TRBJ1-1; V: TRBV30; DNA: TGTGCCTGGAAGGGGGCCGGGAACTTGAACACTGAAGCTTTCTTT; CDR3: CAWKGAGNLNTEAFF
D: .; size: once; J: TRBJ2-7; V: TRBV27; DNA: TGTGCCAGCAGTTTTGGCGGGCTTGTGTACGAGCAGTACTTC; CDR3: CASSFGGLVYEQYF
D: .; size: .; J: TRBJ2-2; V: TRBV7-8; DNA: TGTGCCAGCAGCACTAGACAGAACACCGGGGAGCTGTTTTTT; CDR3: CASSTRQNTGELFF
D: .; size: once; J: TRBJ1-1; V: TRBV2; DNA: TGTGCCAGCAGAATAACAGGGCGCAAGACTGAAGCTTTCTTT; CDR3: CASRITGRKTEAFF
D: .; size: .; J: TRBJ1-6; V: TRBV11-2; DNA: TGTGCCAGCAGCTTAGGGTCCAGATCCTCGGGACCCCTCCACTTT; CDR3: CASSLGSRSSGPLHF
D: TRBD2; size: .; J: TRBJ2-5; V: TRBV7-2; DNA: TGTGCCAGCAGCAGGGGACTAGCGGGCTCTGGGGGGGAGACCCAGTACTTC; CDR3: CASSRGLAGSGGETQYF
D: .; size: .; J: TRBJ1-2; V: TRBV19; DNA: TGTGCCAGTAGGACCTTGGGCGGGGGGAACTACTATGGCTACACCTTC; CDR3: CASRTLGGGNYYGYTF
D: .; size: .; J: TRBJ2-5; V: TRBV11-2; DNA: TGTGCCAGCAGCTCGACAGGATACCAAGAGACCCAGTACTTC; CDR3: CASSSTGYQETQYF
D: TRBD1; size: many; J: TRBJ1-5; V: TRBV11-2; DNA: TGTGCCAGCAGCTTAGATCGCAGGGGGCAGCCCCAGCATTTT; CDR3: CASSLDRRGQPQHF
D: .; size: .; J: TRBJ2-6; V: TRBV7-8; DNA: TGTGCCAGCAGCCCCAGGGAATCGGGGGCCAACGTCCTGACTTTC; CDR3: CASSPRESGANVLTF
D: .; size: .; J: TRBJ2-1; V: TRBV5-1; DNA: TGCGCCAGCAGCTCGGAGGGACAGAGATACAATGAGCAGTTCTTC; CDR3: CASSSEGQRYNEQFF
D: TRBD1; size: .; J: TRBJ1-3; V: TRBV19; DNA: TGTGCCACCACGAAACAGGGGAACACTGGAAACACCATATATTTT; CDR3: CATTKQGNTGNTIYF
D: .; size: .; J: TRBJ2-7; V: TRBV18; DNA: TGTGCCAGCTCACGCCTGGACAGCATATACGAGCAGTACTTC; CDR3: CASSRLDSIYEQYF
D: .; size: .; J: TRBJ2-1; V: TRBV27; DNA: TGTGCCAGCAGTTTAACGGCAGGGATTATCAATGAGCAGTTCTTC; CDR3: CASSLTAGIINEQFF
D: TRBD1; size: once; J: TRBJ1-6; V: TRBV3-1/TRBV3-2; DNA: TGTGCCAGCAGCCTCGGGACAGTCGATTCACCCCTCCACTTT; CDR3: CASSLGTVDSPLHF
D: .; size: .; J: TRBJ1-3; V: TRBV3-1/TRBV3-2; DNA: TGTGCCAGCAGCTCCAGGGTTCGCGGGGGCGGAAACACCATATATTTT; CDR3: CASSSRVRGGGNTIYF